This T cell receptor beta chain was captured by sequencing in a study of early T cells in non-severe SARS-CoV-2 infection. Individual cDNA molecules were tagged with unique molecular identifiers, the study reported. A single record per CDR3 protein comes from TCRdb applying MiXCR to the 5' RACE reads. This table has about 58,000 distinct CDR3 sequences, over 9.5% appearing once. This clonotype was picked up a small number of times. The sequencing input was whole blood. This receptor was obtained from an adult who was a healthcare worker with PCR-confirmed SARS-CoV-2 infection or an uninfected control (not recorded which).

The CDR3 DNA follows: TGTGCCAGCAGTTCCGAGGGGACAGTTCTAACCCGCGAGCAGTACTTC. Protein product: CASSSEGTVLTREQYF. The chain has TRBV11-2 and TRBJ2-7; 7 positions agree with TRBD1. CDR1 SGHAT and CDR2 FQNNGV come from the germline V gene. The CDR3 contains 16 residues. V shed 6 bases, J shed 6 bases, and the junction held 17 bases outside the gene matches.